These 23 T cell receptor beta chains came from one sample sequenced in a study of identical twins. From the 5' RACE reads, TCRdb called clonotypes with MiXCR, one entry per CDR3 protein. Of about 720,000 distinct CDR3 sequences listed, 8.5% to 9.5% are singletons. The data also belong to a second study, concerning yellow fever vaccine responses in identical twins.

The specimen was PBMCs. These receptors came from a woman between 18 and 30 years old in good health.

Worth noting for this clonotype: A much larger clone lies one base from this, so it may be a read error. This chain uses TRBV4-2 with TRBJ2-7, with 8 nucleotides matching TRBD2. There are 15 residues in the CDR3. The V gene's germline CDR1 is LGHNA and CDR2 YNFKEQ. Trimming cost V 4 bases and J 1 base; bases outside gene matches: 6. The CDR3 sequence is CASSPGGGWSYEQYF. For the CDR3, the DNA is TGTGCCAGCAGCCCTGGCGGGGGGTGGTCCTACGAGCAGTACTTC.

This clonotype has a handful of counts. The V and J genes are TRBV30 and TRBJ2-3; 10 bases fit TRBD2. The germline gives CDR1 GTSNPN, CDR2 SVGIG (reference sequence). Germline trimming cut 8 bases from V and 4 bases from J; bases unmatched to any gene: 12. The CDR3 has 15 amino acids. CDR3 DNA sequence: TGTGCCCGTCAGGTAGGGCTAGCGGGAGCAGATACGCAGTATTTT. This encodes CARQVGLAGADTQYF.

This clonotype was counted only a few times. The V call is TRBV24-1, the J call TRBJ1-2, with TRBD1 matching over 7 bases. Losses at the gene ends were 4 bases for V and 8 bases for J; bases not matched to a gene: 6. This CDR3 has 13 residues. Germline CDR1 is KGHDR and CDR2 is SFDVKD. This CDR3 reads CATSEDRDRGYTF. CDR3 nucleotide sequence: TGTGCCACCAGTGAAGACAGGGATCGAGGCTACACCTTC.

This clonotype was seen more than once but under ten times. This chain connects TRBV20-1 to TRBJ2-2; D not resolved. The germline gives CDR1 DFQATT, CDR2 SNEGSKA (reference sequence). The CDR3 is made up of 16 amino acids. V was cut by 0 bases and J by 6 bases, with 17 bases left in between. As DNA, the CDR3 is TGCAGTGCTAGAGATCTCATTGGGGAACGCCCCGGGGAGCTGTTTTTT. Translating gives CSARDLIGERPGELFF.

This clonotype was seen more than once but under ten times. J is TRBJ1-6 and V is TRBV10-3, with a tentative D call TRBD1 (5 bases). Trimming removed 2 bases at V and 10 bases at J, with 9 bases between. This CDR3 comprises 13 residues. The germline CDR1 and CDR2 sequences are ENHRY and SYGVKD. Here the CDR3 reads CAISEGTESPLHF. CDR3 in DNA: TGTGCCATCAGTGAGGGGACGGAGTCACCCCTCCACTTT.

This sequence joins TRBV6-2 or TRBV6-3 and TRBJ2-1; 11 nucleotides align to TRBD2. The J segment lost 0 bases and the V segment lost 6 bases, leaving 4 bases of the junction unmatched. The germline gives CDR1 MNHEY, CDR2 SVGEGT. The CDR3 length is 16 residues. The CDR3 loop is CASSPGLAVSYNEQFF. The CDR3 DNA follows: TGTGCCAGCAGCCCGGGACTAGCGGTCTCCTACAATGAGCAGTTCTTC.

The V call is TRBV3-1, the J call TRBJ2-5; D is ambiguous. V shed 0 bases and J shed 1 base, with 12 bases lying between them. Looked up from germline, CDR1 is LGHDT and CDR2 is YNNKEL (reference sequence). The CDR3 totals 16 residues. CDR3: CASSQDGFLPQETQYF. CDR3 nucleotides: TGTGCCAGCAGCCAAGATGGATTCCTTCCCCAAGAGACCCAGTACTTC.

This clonotype occurred a few times. The chain couples TRBV7-2 to TRBJ2-1; D might be TRBD2 (6 bases). The length of the CDR3 is 17 residues. V lost 2 bases to trimming and J lost 4 bases, with 18 bases between them. Germline V gene data show CDR1 as SGHTA and CDR2 as FQGNSA. In DNA form, the CDR3 reads TGTGCCAGCAGCTTAAGCAGACTAGAACGCCCTTACAATGAGCAGTTCTTC. Its protein is CASSLSRLERPYNEQFF.

Only a few counts were recorded for this clonotype. This chain connects TRBV27 to TRBJ2-7; D not resolved. The germline V gene encodes CDR1 MNHEY and CDR2 SMNVEV (reference sequence). V lost 7 bases and J 7 bases, leaving 11 bases between the germline ends. This CDR3 spans 11 amino acids. CDR3 sequence (DNA): TGTGCCAGCATGGGCCTTAGGGAGCAGTACTTC. It is translated as CASMGLREQYF.

This clonotype was seen only a few times. The V call is TRBV27, the J call TRBJ1-2; 7 bases are a match to TRBD1. The CDR3 consists of 15 residues. CDR1 is MNHEY and CDR2 is SMNVEV in the germline V gene (reference sequence). J was trimmed by 3 bases and V by 4 bases; bases with no gene match: 8. The CDR3 protein is CASSSRQGLHYGYTF. CDR3 bases: TGTGCCAGCAGTTCCAGACAGGGTCTCCACTATGGCTACACCTTC.

The rearrangement uses TRBV11-2 and TRBJ2-1; TRBD1 might be the D (6 bases). The V end was cut by 5 bases, the J end by 0 bases, with 14 bases between. Germline CDR1 SGHAT, CDR2 FQNNGV. This CDR3 is 16 amino acids long. CDR3 protein: CASSRGQLSSYNEQFF. The DNA for the CDR3 is TGTGCCAGCAGCCGTGGACAGCTAAGCTCCTACAATGAGCAGTTCTTC.

This clonotype occurred a few times. The gene calls are TRBV7-2 and TRBJ2-7, with 7 bases that match TRBD2. Trimming took 4 bases from V and 7 from J; bases not matched to a gene: 7. The CDR3 length is 13 residues. Germline V gives CDR1 SGHTA, CDR2 FQGNSA. Here the CDR3 DNA reads TGTGCCAGCAGCTGGAAGCGGGACTGGGAGCAGTACTTC. Protein product: CASSWKRDWEQYF.

The chain has TRBV18 and TRBJ2-1; TRBD1 agrees at 9 bases. The CDR3 runs 15 residues. Germline CDR1 reads KGHSH; CDR2 reads LQKENI. Trimming took 5 bases from V and 8 from J; bases not matched to a gene: 10. CDR3 region: CASSAPGQGPHEQFF. Written as DNA, the CDR3 is TGTGCCAGCTCAGCTCCGGGACAGGGTCCCCATGAGCAGTTCTTC.

This clonotype appeared a few times. J is TRBJ2-3 and V is TRBV6-1; tentatively, D is TRBD2 (5 bases). The CDR3 spans 15 residues. Germline V gene lookup returns CDR1 MNHNS and CDR2 SASEGT. Trimming removed 6 bases from V and 5 bases from J, with 18 bases in between. CDR3 amino acids: CASRSSHAYQDTQYF. In DNA, the CDR3 is TGTGCCAGCAGGTCTAGCCACGCATACCAAGATACGCAGTATTTT.

This clonotype was detected ten times or more. This chain connects TRBV20-1 to TRBJ2-2, with no clear D. This CDR3 is built from 13 residues. V gave up 3 bases and J gave up 8 bases, with 13 bases separating them. Germline V gives CDR1 DFQATT, CDR2 SNEGSKA (reference sequence). CDR3: CSASPLGRGELFF. The CDR3 coding sequence is TGCAGTGCTAGTCCACTTGGACGGGGGGAGCTGTTTTTT.

This clonotype was counted only a few times. This chain joins TRBV28 and TRBJ2-6; D not certain. V was cut by 4 bases and J by 1 base, with 17 bases left in between. The CDR3 contains 18 residues. The germline CDR1 and CDR2 sequences are MDHEN and SYDVKM. The CDR3 DNA reads as TGTGCCAGCAGTTCCCCAGCAGGCACTCTTTCTGGGGCCAACGTCCTGACTTTC. Translating gives CASSSPAGTLSGANVLTF.

Many counts were recorded for this clonotype. The chain has TRBV12-3 or TRBV12-4 and TRBJ2-4; D uncertain. The V end was cut by 4 bases, the J end by 7 bases, with 14 bases between. The CDR3 spans 14 residues. CDR3 region: CASSSLDSANIQYF. Written as DNA, the CDR3 is TGTGCCAGCAGTTCCCTAGACTCTGCGAACATTCAGTACTTC.

This clonotype was detected a few times. The chain links TRBV6-1 to TRBJ2-7, with 11 bases matching TRBD2. There are 16 residues in the CDR3. Per the germline V gene, CDR1 is MNHNS and CDR2 is SASEGT. V lost 6 bases, J lost 4 bases, and 11 bases stayed unmatched. The CDR3 loop is CASSRARLAGLYEQYF. CDR3 coding DNA: TGTGCCAGCAGCCGAGCTAGACTAGCGGGATTGTACGAGCAGTACTTC.

The V and J genes are TRBV5-1 and TRBJ2-5; 9 nucleotides agree with TRBD2. CDR3 size: 16 residues. Germline V lookup: CDR1 SGHRS, CDR2 YFSETQ. The V segment lost 4 bases and the J segment 4 bases; nucleotides outside the gene matches: 11. CDR3 region: CASSTPGLASGETQYF. The CDR3 coding sequence is TGCGCCAGCAGCACCCCGGGACTAGCTTCTGGAGAGACCCAGTACTTC.

This clonotype occurred a few times. The V and J genes are TRBV6-6 and TRBJ2-7; D tentatively fits TRBD1 or TRBD2 (5 bases each). V was pared by 8 bases and J by 3 bases, with 11 bases between. Germline V lookup: CDR1 MNHNY, CDR2 SVGAGI (reference sequence). This CDR3 spans 12 amino acids. The CDR3 protein is CASGGLRYEQYF. The CDR3 bases are TGTGCCAGCGGGGGTCTCCGCTACGAGCAGTACTTC.

This clonotype occurred many times. The chain has TRBV7-2 and TRBJ2-1; D not certain. Deletions cut 3 bases from V and 0 bases from J, with 6 bases between. Germline-derived CDR1 and CDR2 are SGHTA and FQGNSA. There are 14 residues in the CDR3. The CDR3 nucleotides read TGTGCCAGCAGCTTGACTCCCTCCTACAATGAGCAGTTCTTC. This translates into CASSLTPSYNEQFF. Full variable domain (rest looked up from reference TRBV7-2 and TRBJ2-1): GAGVSQSPSNKVTEKGKDVELRCDPISGHTALYWYRQSLGQGLEFLIYFQGNSAPDKSGLPSDRFSAERTGGSVSTLTIQRTQQEDSAVYLCASSLTPSYNEQFFGPGTRLTVL.

This clonotype was found many times. The V call is TRBV20-1, the J call TRBJ2-5, with D possibly being TRBD1 (5 bases). Looked up from germline, CDR1 is DFQATT and CDR2 is SNEGSKA (reference sequence). The CDR3 consists of 13 residues. Deletions cut 3 bases from V and 3 bases from J, with 11 bases between. CDR3 amino acids: CSASRGSKETQYF. CDR3 sequence (DNA): TGCAGTGCTAGTAGGGGATCGAAAGAGACCCAGTACTTC.

The chain couples TRBV5-1 to TRBJ2-2, with D possibly matching TRBD1 (6 bases). The CDR3 runs to 16 residues. Germline-derived CDR1 and CDR2 are SGHRS and YFSETQ. Trimming took off 0 bases at V and 5 bases at J, with 14 bases between the two ends. In nucleotides, the CDR3 is TGCGCCAGCAGCTTGGGGACAGCTCGATGGACCGGGGAGCTGTTTTTT. Amino acid sequence: CASSLGTARWTGELFF.